The 10 T cell receptor beta chains listed next were all sequenced from one sample in a study of blood T cell repertoires in COVID-19. The method was immunoSEQ multiplex PCR; TCRdb's version includes in-frame clones alone and lacks a portion of them. The table lists roughly 130,000 clones, around four fifths of them singletons. The sample consisted of peripheral blood. Receptor source: a man aged 35 to 55 with active or convalescent COVID-19.

The chain employs TRBV6-2 or TRBV6-3 and TRBJ1-5; 8 bases line up with TRBD1. Germline-derived CDR1 and CDR2 are MNHEY and SVGEGT. The CDR3 runs to 15 residues. V dropped 5 bases and J dropped 2; count of bases not matched to a gene: 5. The CDR3 is CASSVDRGGNQPQHF. The CDR3 nucleotides are TGTGCCAGCAGTGTCGACAGGGGTGGCAATCAGCCCCAGCATTTT.

The chain recombines TRBV19 with TRBJ2-1; 8 bases line up with TRBD2. The V segment lost 3 bases and the J segment 3 bases; nucleotides outside the gene matches: 1. Germline-derived CDR1 and CDR2 are LNHDA and SQIVND (reference sequence). The CDR3 sequence is 14 residues long. The CDR3: CASSIGGGYNEQFF. The CDR3 DNA sequence: TGTGCCAGTAGTATCGGGGGGGGCTACAATGAGCAGTTCTTC. Full variable domain (missing parts from reference TRBV19 and TRBJ2-1): DGGITQSPKYLFRKEGQNVTLSCEQNLNHDAMYWYRQDPGQGLRLIYYSQIVNDFQKGDIAEGYSVSREKKESFPLTVTSAQKNPTAFYLCASSIGGGYNEQFFGPGTRLTVL.

This clone has a single count. The rearrangement uses TRBV5-1 and TRBJ2-5, with 7 bases lining up with TRBD1. With V trimmed by 9 bases and J by 2 bases, 13 bases remained unmatched. The CDR3 runs 15 residues. The germline V gene has CDR1 SGHRS and CDR2 YFSETQ. CDR3 sequence (DNA): TGCGCCACCGCTAGATTACAGGGGCCTCAAGAGACCCAGTACTTC. This translates into CATARLQGPQETQYF. The full variable domain, in which reference TRBV5-1 and TRBJ2-5 provide the parts outside the CDR3, is KAGVTQTPRYLIKTRGQQVTLSCSPISGHRSVSWYQQTPGQGLQFLFEYFSETQRNKGNFPGRFSGRQFSNSRSEMNVSTLELGDSALYLCATARLQGPQETQYFGPGTRLLVL.

V usage is TRBV5-1 and J usage is TRBJ1-4, with 9 bases aligning to TRBD1. V was pared by 4 bases and J by 2 bases, with 3 bases of the junction left unmatched. CDR1 is SGHRS, CDR2 YFSETQ, per germline. The CDR3 length is 15 residues. CDR3 residues: CASSQGTGTNEKLFF. The CDR3 region has the DNA TGCGCCAGCAGCCAGGGGACAGGGACTAATGAAAAACTGTTTTTT.

This clone was detected only once. The chain has TRBV12-5 and TRBJ2-5; 7 positions match TRBD1. The CDR3 is 15 residues long. V was pared by 2 bases and J by 4 bases, with 7 bases of the junction left unmatched. The germline CDR1 and CDR2 sequences are LGHNT and FRNRAP. The DNA for the CDR3 is TGTGCTAGTGGTTTGCTTACAGGGGAAGGAGAGACCCAGTACTTC. This gives the protein CASGLLTGEGETQYF.

The V call is TRBV2, the J call TRBJ2-3, with 9 bases that match TRBD1. Germline-derived CDR1 and CDR2 are SNHLY and FYNNEI. V lost 7 bases, J lost 4 bases, and 6 bases stayed unmatched. The CDR3 length is 14 residues. CDR3 DNA: TGTGCCAGCACGAGACAGGGGGAAGCAGATACGCAGTATTTT. Translated: CASTRQGEADTQYF.

This clone was picked up a small number of times. Its ends do not fully match the called genes, so a read error is possible. The chain joins TRBV27 to TRBJ2-7; 9 bases agree with TRBD1. This CDR3 has 14 residues. Germline CDR1 MNHEY, CDR2 SMNVEV (reference sequence). The CDR3 nucleotides are TGTGCCAGCAGTGTATCGGGACAGGGCTACGAGCAGTACTTC. Translation gives CASSVSGQGYEQYF.

The chain is built from TRBV20-1 and TRBJ1-6; no clear D. The CDR3 runs 16 residues. V was clipped by 3 bases and J by 8 bases, with 20 bases between them. The germline V gene encodes CDR1 DFQATT and CDR2 SNEGSKA (reference sequence). In DNA, the CDR3 is TGCAGTGCTAGTCCCCATTCCGCAGGCCTACATTCACCCCTCCACTTT. Protein: CSASPHSAGLHSPLHF.

The chain has TRBV18 and TRBJ1-2, with TRBD1 as a possible D gene (5 bases). Trimming left V 3 bases short and J 4 bases short, with 9 bases between. The CDR3 is made up of 13 amino acids. From germline, CDR1 is KGHSH and CDR2 LQKENI. CDR3 bases: TGTGCCAGCTCACCCGACAGTGGCTATGGCTACACCTTC. Its protein product is CASSPDSGYGYTF.

The J gene is TRBJ2-7, the V gene TRBV5-1, with 10 bases matching TRBD1. V gave up 3 bases and J gave up 3 bases; unmatched junction bases: 12. Germline V lookup: CDR1 SGHRS, CDR2 YFSETQ. The CDR3 spans 17 residues. As DNA, the CDR3 is TGCGCCAGCAGCTCGGGGAAGACAGGGGGCCAGGACTACGAGCAGTACTTC. As protein: CASSSGKTGGQDYEQYF. The full variable domain, rest sourced from reference TRBV5-1 and TRBJ2-7, is KAGVTQTPRYLIKTRGQQVTLSCSPISGHRSVSWYQQTPGQGLQFLFEYFSETQRNKGNFPGRFSGRQFSNSRSEMNVSTLELGDSALYLCASSSGKTGGQDYEQYFGPGTRLTVT.